This entry describes one T cell receptor (beta chain). The assay was immunoSEQ multiplex PCR, and TCRdb's table has in-frame clones only and misses some. The sample gives under 100,000 clones, approximately 83% of which show up once; over 4.5% is in the top ten. The source of the sample is a study of OX40 agonist ivuxolimab in advanced cancers. Across the study: At 0.01 to 10 mg/kg, ivuxolimab was administered intravenously to patients every 2 weeks.

CDR3 size: 15 residues. This clonotype was obtained from an adult with an advanced solid tumor such as melanoma, head and neck, liver or kidney cancer. The chain has TRBV21-1 and TRBJ2-5; the table's TRBD1 call for D was not verified on the DNA. TRBV21-1 is flagged as a pseudogene. Sample: CD4+ or CD8+ T cells sorted from blood, taken in a trial of the OX40 agonist ivuxolimab. The CDR3 coding sequence is TGTGCCAGCAGCCCCCAGACAGGGGGAGAAGAGACCCAGTACTTC. Residues: CASSPQTGGEETQYF.